What follows is one T cell receptor beta chain and its context. The data originate from a study of OX40 agonist ivuxolimab in advanced cancers. Study information: Mean age around 60 years, range about 20 to 79; around 80% male.

TCRdb's table, derived via immunoSEQ multiplex PCR, lists solely in-frame clones and lacks some. The sample holds just under 75,000 clones; 92% are singletons and the top ten take 0.44%. The V end was cut by 6 bases, the J end by 0 bases, with 12 bases between. The CDR3 covers 15 residues. Germline loops: CDR1 MNHEY, CDR2 SMNVEV (reference sequence). This chain connects TRBV27 to TRBJ1-3; maybe TRBD1 (5 bases). This sample comprised CD4+ or CD8+ T cells sorted from blood, obtained in a trial of the OX40 agonist ivuxolimab. This receptor was obtained from an adult with an advanced solid tumor such as melanoma, head and neck, liver or kidney cancer. The CDR3 bases are TGTGCCAGCAGGCGGGGGGGGACCTCTGGAAACACCATATATTTT. Amino acids: CASRRGGTSGNTIYF.